This T cell receptor (beta chain) was identified during a study of blood T cell repertoires in COVID-19. Assay used: immunoSEQ multiplex PCR; TCRdb lists only in-frame clones, some missing. The sample carries around 180,000 clones, about nine tenths recorded once. Germline V gives CDR1 KGHDR, CDR2 SFDVKD. The V end lost 6 bases, the J end lost 2 bases, and 10 bases lay between the germline ends. CDR3 length: 13 residues. The sequenced sample consisted of peripheral blood. The receptor was isolated from a man in his 60s with acute or convalescent COVID-19. This rearrangement joins TRBV24-1 to TRBJ2-7, with a weak D call TRBD1 (6 bases). CDR3 amino acids: CATSNNRAYEQYF. The CDR3 bases are TGTGCCACCAGTAATAACAGGGCCTACGAGCAGTACTTC.